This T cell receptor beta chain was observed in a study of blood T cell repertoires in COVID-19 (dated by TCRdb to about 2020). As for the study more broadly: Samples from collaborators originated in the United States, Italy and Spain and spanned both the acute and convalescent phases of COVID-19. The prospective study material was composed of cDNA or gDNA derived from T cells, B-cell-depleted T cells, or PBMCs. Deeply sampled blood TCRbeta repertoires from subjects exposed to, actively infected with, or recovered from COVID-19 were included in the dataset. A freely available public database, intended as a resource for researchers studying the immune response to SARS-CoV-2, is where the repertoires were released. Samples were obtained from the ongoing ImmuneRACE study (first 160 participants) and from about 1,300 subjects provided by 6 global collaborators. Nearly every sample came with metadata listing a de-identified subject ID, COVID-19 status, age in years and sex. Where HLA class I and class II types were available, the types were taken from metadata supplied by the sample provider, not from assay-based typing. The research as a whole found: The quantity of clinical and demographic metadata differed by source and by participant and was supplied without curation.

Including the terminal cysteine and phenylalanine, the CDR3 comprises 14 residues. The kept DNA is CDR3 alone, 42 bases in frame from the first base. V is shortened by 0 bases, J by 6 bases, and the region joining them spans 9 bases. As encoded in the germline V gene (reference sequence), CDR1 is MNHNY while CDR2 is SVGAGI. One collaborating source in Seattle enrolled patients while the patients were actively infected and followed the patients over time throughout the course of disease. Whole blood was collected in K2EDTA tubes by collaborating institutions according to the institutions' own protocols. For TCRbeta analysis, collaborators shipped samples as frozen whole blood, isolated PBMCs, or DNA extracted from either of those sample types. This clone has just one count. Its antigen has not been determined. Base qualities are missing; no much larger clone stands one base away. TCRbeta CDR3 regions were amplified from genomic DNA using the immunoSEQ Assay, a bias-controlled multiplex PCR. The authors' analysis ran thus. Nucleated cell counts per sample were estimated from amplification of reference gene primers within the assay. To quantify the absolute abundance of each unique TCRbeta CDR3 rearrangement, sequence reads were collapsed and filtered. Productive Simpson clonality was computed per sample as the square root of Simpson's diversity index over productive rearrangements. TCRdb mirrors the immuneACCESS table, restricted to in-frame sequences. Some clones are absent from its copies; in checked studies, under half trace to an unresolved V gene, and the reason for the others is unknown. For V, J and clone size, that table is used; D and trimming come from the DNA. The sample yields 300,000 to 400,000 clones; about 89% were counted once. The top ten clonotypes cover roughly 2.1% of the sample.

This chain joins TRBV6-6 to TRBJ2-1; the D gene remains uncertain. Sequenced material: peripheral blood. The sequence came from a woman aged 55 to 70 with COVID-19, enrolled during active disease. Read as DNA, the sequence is TGTGCCAGCAGTTACTCCGAGCCCGCCAATGAGCAGTTCTTC. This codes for CASSYSEPANEQFF.